The source of this TCR beta chain is a study of cytomegalovirus exposure and HLA in healthy donors. The length of the CDR3 is 15 residues. The germline V and J ends were trimmed by 2 bases and 5 bases, with 15 bases remaining between them. The germline gives CDR1 SGHVS, CDR2 FQNEAQ. On this clone itself: Its antigen is not known.

Researchers ran the PCR with 60 Vbeta and 13 Jbeta primers. The protocol was immunoSEQ multiplex PCR, while the TCRdb copy is restricted to in-frame clones and leaves out a portion. This sample contains about 150,000 clones. The study, taken as a whole, reports: The classifier was said to identify cytomegalovirus status with high specificity and sensitivity.

The origin of this receptor is a woman between 50 and 59 years old in good health and CMV-seronegative. The chain uses TRBV7-8 and TRBJ2-5, with a weak D call TRBD1 (5 bases). Input material: PBMCs. CDR3 nucleotide sequence: TGTGCCAGCAGCTTATGGACAATTGGTGTTGAGACCCAGTACTTC. Amino acids: CASSLWTIGVETQYF.